The source of this TCR beta chain is a study of human T cells and chemical hapten exposure. Study background: Patients having alopecia areata, totalis or universalis were mostly female.

The CDR3 has 14 amino acids. V dropped 0 bases and J dropped 5 bases, with 11 bases sitting between them. Per germline, CDR1 MNHNY and CDR2 SVGAGI (reference sequence). TCRdb redid the calling of the RACE reads with MiXCR, one entry per CDR3 protein. The table lists roughly 40,000 distinct CDR3 sequences, roughly 12% of them singletons, with about 6% in the top ten. Regarding time point: pre-sensitization, week 0. Treatment of the sample: therapeutic diphenylcyclopropenone sensitization with weekly scalp DPC. This clonotype was picked up a small number of times. Material: whole blood, obtained in connection with sensitization to the hapten diphenylcyclopropenone (DPC). The clonotype originates from a woman aged 25-40 years with alopecia areata. Some clones in this sample may be carry-over from other donors' samples. This rearrangement joins TRBV6-6 to TRBJ2-7, with D perhaps TRBD2 (7 bases). The CDR3 here is CASSYSTGGHEQYF. In DNA, the CDR3 is TGTGCCAGCAGTTACTCGACCGGGGGGCACGAGCAGTACTTC.